This T cell receptor (beta chain) was retrieved from a study of T-cell memory formation after mild COVID-19. TCRdb reprocessed the 5' RACE reads with MiXCR, giving one entry per CDR3 protein. The sample records hundreds of thousands of distinct CDR3 sequences, roughly 20% being singletons. V was pared by 3 bases and J by 5 bases, with 17 bases between. Germline CDR1 is DFQATT and CDR2 is SNEGSKA (reference sequence). The CDR3 runs 16 residues. Sequencing was done on a sample of PBMCs or a T cell subset sorted from them (not recorded which). The sequence derives from an adult woman who had mild COVID-19 (a few samples of this study predate the infection). Cell type and time point are not known. The chain couples TRBV20-1 to TRBJ1-6; no clear D gene. This CDR3 reads CSARYRGSYNNSPLHF. DNA for the CDR3: TGCAGTGCTAGGTACAGAGGATCTTACAATAATTCACCCCTCCACTTT.